The 11 T cell receptor beta chains reported below all come from one sample, sequenced in a study of blood T cell repertoires in COVID-19. Profiled with immunoSEQ multiplex PCR; TCRdb holds only in-frame clones, not every one. The sample holds around 100,000 clones, around 73% seen once. The sample comprised peripheral blood. The receptors were gathered from a man between 60 and 70 years old with active or convalescent COVID-19.

The chain carries TRBV21-1 and TRBJ1-2. TRBV21-1 is reported as a pseudogene. CDR3 size: 13 residues. The CDR3 spells CAKQRGGYYGYTF. The CDR3 coding sequence is TGTGCCAAACAAAGGGGGGGTTACTATGGCTACACCTTC.

The CDR3 loop is CASSSRDSFQPSGYTF. DNA for the CDR3: TGTGCCAGCAGCTCCCGGGACAGCTTTCAGCCGTCTGGCTACACCTTC. This chain uses TRBV5-4 with TRBJ1-2; 7 bases align to TRBD1. Losses at the gene ends were 3 bases for V and 7 bases for J; bases not matched to a gene: 15. This CDR3 is 16 amino acids long. Germline V lookup: CDR1 SGHNT, CDR2 YYREEE (reference sequence).

The chain links TRBV12-3 or TRBV12-4 to TRBJ1-2, with unresolved D. This CDR3 has 13 residues. The V end lost 5 bases, the J end lost 2 bases, and 9 bases lay between the germline ends. This CDR3 is CASSQVVNYGYTF. Written as DNA, the CDR3 is TGTGCCAGCAGTCAGGTGGTGAACTATGGCTACACCTTC.

The genes are TRBV18 and TRBJ2-7, with D unresolved. The CDR3 is made up of 12 amino acids. V gave up 6 bases and J gave up 3 bases, with 9 bases separating them. Germline loops: CDR1 KGHSH, CDR2 LQKENI. The CDR3, as DNA: TGTGCCAGCTCGTCCCAAAACTACGAGCAGTACGTC. Its translation is CASSSQNYEQYV.

This clone was counted many times. The CDR3 DNA follows: TGTGCCAGCAGTTACTCAGAGCGGCCCTACGAGCAGTACTTC. It specifies CASSYSERPYEQYF. The V gene is TRBV6-6, the J gene TRBJ2-7; a possible D gene is TRBD2 (5 bases). Germline V gene lookup returns CDR1 MNHNY and CDR2 SVGAGI (reference sequence). CDR3 length: 14 amino acids. Trimming pared 0 bases from V and 2 bases from J, leaving 8 bases between.

In this sample, this clone turned up a few times. J is TRBJ2-1 and V is TRBV28; 7 bases align to TRBD1. The CDR3 contains 14 residues. Germline CDR1 reads MDHEN; CDR2 reads SYDVKM. V dropped 7 bases and J dropped 5; count of bases not matched to a gene: 8. The CDR3 bases are TGTGCCAGCACCTTGACAGGGTTCGACAATGAGCAGTTCTTC. It specifies CASTLTGFDNEQFF.

The chain joins TRBV20-1 to TRBJ2-7, with a possible D match to TRBD2 (5 bases). The germline CDR1 and CDR2 sequences are DFQATT and SNEGSKA (reference sequence). The CDR3 is 10 amino acids. V lost 5 bases and J 7 bases, leaving 9 bases between the germline ends. DNA for the CDR3: TGCAGTGCTGGGAGTGGGGAGCAGTACTTC. Protein product: CSAGSGEQYF.

A word on this clone: The same CDR3 is also encoded by other DNA sequences in this sample. J is TRBJ2-7 and V is TRBV28, with D perhaps matching TRBD1 (6 bases). The germline gives CDR1 MDHEN, CDR2 SYDVKM. The CDR3 covers 14 residues. V lost 3 bases, J lost 2 bases, and 11 bases lay in between. CDR3 in DNA: TGTGCCAGCAGTTTCTCGCAGGGGACCTACGAGCAGTACTTC. Translating gives CASSFSQGTYEQYF.

This clone was observed once. The V call is TRBV6-5, the J call TRBJ2-3, with D uncertain. CDR1 is MNHEY and CDR2 is SVGAGI in the germline V gene. The CDR3 is 12 residues long. The germline V and J ends were trimmed by 6 bases and 3 bases, with 7 bases remaining between them. The CDR3 protein is CASRAMTDTQYF. The CDR3 DNA reads as TGTGCCAGCAGGGCAATGACAGATACGCAGTATTTT.

The chain links TRBV9 to TRBJ2-1, with D maybe TRBD2 (6 bases). Looked up from germline, CDR1 is SGDLS and CDR2 is YYNGEE. The V gene lost 4 bases and the J gene lost 3 bases, with 11 bases spanning the gap. This CDR3 spans 14 amino acids. The CDR3 region has the DNA TGTGCCAGCAGCTCCGGGACTCTCTACAATGAGCAGTTCTTC. It is translated as CASSSGTLYNEQFF.

In its sample, this clone was seen once. The junction does not match germline at one end; this may be a read error. J is TRBJ1-5 and V is TRBV28; D possibly corresponds to TRBD1 (5 bases). In germline, CDR1 is MDHEN, CDR2 SYDVKM. The length of the CDR3 is 15 residues. The CDR3 DNA sequence: TGTGCCAGCAGTTCCCCGGGACTGTCCAATCGGCCCCAGCATTTT. Translating it yields CASSSPGLSNRPQHF.